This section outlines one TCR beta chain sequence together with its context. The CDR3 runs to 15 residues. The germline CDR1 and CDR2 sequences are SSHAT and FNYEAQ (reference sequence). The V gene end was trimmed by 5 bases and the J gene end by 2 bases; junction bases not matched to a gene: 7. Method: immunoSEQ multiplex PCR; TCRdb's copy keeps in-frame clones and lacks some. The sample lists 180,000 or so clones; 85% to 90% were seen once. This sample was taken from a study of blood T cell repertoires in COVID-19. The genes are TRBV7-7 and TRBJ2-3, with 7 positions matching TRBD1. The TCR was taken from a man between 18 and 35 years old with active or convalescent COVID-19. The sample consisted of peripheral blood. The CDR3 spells CASSPAGGNTDTQYF. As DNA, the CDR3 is TGTGCCAGCAGCCCCGCAGGGGGTAACACAGATACGCAGTATTTT.